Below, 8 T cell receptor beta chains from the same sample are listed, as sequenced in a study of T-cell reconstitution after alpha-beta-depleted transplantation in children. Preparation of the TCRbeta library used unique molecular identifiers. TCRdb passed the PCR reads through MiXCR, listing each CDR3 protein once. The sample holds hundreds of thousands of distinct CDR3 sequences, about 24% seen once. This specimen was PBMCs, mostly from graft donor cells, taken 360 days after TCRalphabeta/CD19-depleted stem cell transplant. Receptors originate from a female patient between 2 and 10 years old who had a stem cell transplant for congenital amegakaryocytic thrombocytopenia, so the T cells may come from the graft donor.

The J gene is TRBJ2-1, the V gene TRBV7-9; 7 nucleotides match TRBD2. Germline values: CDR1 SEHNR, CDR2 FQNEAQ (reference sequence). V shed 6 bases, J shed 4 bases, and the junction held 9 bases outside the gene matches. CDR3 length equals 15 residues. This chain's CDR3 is CASRAGLPEYNEQFF. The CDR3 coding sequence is TGTGCCAGCAGGGCGGGACTACCAGAATACAATGAGCAGTTCTTC.

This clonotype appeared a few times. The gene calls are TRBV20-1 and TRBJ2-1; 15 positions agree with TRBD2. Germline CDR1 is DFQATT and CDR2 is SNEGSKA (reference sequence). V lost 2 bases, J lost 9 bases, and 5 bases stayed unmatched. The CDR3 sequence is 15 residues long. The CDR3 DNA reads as TGCAGTGCTAGATCCCCGGGACTAGCGGGAGGTGAGCAGTTCTTC. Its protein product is CSARSPGLAGGEQFF.

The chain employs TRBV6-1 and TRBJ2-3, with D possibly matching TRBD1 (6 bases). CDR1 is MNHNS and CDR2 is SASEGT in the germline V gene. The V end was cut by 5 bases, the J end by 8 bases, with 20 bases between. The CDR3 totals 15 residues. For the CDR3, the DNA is TGTGCCAGCAGTCTGAGTCAGGGGAGTATGGGTACGCAGTATTTT. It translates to CASSLSQGSMGTQYF.

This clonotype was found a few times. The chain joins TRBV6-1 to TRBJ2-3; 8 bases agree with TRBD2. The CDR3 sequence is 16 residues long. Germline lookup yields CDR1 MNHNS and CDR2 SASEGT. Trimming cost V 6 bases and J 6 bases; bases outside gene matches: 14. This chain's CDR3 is CASRQSVVQRGDTQYF. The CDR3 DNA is TGTGCCAGCAGACAGAGTGTAGTCCAGCGGGGGGATACGCAGTATTTT.

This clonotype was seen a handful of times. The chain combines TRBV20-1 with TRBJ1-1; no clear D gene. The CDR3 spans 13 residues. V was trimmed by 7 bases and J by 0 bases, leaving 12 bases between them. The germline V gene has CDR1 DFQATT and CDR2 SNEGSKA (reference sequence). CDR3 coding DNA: TGCAGTGTACCGGGGTTAATGAACACTGAAGCTTTCTTT. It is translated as CSVPGLMNTEAFF.

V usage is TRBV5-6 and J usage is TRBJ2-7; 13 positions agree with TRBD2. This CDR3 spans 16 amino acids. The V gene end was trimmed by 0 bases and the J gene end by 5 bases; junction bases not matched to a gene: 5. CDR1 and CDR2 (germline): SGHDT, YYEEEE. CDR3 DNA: TGTGCCAGCAGCTTGGATTCCGGGACTAGCGGGGACGAGCAGTACTTC. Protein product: CASSLDSGTSGDEQYF. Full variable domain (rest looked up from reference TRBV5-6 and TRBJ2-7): DAGVTQSPTHLIKTRGQQVTLRCSPKSGHDTVSWYQQALGQGPQFIFQYYEEEERQRGNFPDRFSGHQFPNYSSELNVNALLLGDSALYLCASSLDSGTSGDEQYFGPGTRLTVT.

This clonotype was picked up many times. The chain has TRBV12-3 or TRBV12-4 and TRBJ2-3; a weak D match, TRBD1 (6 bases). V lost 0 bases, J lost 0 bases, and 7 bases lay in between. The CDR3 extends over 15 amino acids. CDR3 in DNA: TGTGCCAGCAGTTTAGCAGGGGGTAGCACAGATACGCAGTATTTT. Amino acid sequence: CASSLAGGSTDTQYF.

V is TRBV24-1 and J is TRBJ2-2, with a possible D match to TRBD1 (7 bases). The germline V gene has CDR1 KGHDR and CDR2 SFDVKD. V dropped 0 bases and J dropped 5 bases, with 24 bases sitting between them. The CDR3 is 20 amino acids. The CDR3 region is CATSDLQGEETIFETGELFF. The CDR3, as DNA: TGTGCCACCAGTGATTTGCAGGGGGAGGAAACTATATTCGAAACCGGGGAGCTGTTTTTT.